This T cell receptor beta chain was profiled in a study of blood T cells in healthy people across ages. Study-wide context: Capture by template switching was about one barcoded beta molecule per two T cells.

The use of a sample-barcoded 5' primer and a J-beta primer mix characterized a second PCR of about 6 to 11 cycles. Via MiXCR, TCRdb re-called the 5' RACE reads, giving one row per CDR3 protein. The sample lists 780,000 or so distinct CDR3 sequences, more than 55% seen once, with around a quarter in the top ten. The CDR3 consists of 15 residues. V trimming: 3 bases; J trimming: 0 bases; junction bases outside the gene matches: 4. CDR1 and CDR2 (germline): DFQATT, SNEGSKA (reference sequence). Sequenced input: blood. This clonotype was obtained from a man aged 40-55 years in good health. V is TRBV20-1 and J is TRBJ2-1; 8 bases map to TRBD1. In DNA, the CDR3 is TGCAGTGCTAGTCCAGACAGGGGCTCCTACAATGAGCAGTTCTTC. As protein: CSASPDRGSYNEQFF.